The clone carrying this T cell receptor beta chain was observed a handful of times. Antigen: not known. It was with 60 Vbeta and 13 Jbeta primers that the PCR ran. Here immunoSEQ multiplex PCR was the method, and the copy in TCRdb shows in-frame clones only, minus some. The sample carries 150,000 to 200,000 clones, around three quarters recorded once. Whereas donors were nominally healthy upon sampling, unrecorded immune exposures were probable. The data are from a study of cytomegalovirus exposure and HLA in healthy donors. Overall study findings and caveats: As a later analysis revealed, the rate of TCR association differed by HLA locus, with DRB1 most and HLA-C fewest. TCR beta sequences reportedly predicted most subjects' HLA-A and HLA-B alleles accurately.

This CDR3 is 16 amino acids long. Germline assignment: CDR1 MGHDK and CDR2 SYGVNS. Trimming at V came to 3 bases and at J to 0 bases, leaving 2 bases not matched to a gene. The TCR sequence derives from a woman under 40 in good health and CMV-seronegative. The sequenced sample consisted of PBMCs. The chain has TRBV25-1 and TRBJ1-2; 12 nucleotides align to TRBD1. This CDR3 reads CASSDRDRGPNYGYTF. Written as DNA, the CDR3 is TGTGCCAGCAGTGACCGGGACAGGGGGCCTAACTATGGCTACACCTTC.